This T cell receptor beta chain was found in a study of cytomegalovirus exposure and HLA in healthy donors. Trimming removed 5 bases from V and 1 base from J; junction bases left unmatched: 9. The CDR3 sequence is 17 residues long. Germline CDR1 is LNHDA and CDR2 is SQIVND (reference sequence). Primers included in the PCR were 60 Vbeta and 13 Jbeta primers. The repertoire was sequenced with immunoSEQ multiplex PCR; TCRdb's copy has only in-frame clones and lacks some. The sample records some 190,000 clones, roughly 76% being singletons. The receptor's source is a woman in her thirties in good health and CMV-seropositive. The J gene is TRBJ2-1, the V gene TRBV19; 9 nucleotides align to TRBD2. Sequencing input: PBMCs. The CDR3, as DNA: TGTGCCAGTAGTCTAAGTAGCGGGAGAGGATCCTACAATGAGCAGTTCTTC. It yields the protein CASSLSSGRGSYNEQFF.